What follows are 14 T cell receptor beta chains derived from one specimen sequenced in a study of cytotoxic CD8 clonotypes in ibrutinib-treated CLL. This table comes from immunoSEQ multiplex PCR, and its TCRdb copy is limited to in-frame clones, with some not included. Among around 33,000 clones listed, more than 65% were seen once. This sample comprised PBMCs, obtained before ibrutinib treatment. These receptors came from a human donor with chronic lymphocytic leukemia.

The V call is TRBV5-4, the J call TRBJ2-5; 10 nucleotides line up with TRBD2. The germline V gene has CDR1 SGHNT and CDR2 YYREEE (reference sequence). J gave up 4 bases and V 2 bases, and 5 bases lay outside the gene matches. The CDR3 is made up of 15 amino acids. The CDR3 here is CASSLQRGGLETQYF. DNA of the CDR3: TGTGCCAGCAGCTTACAGCGGGGGGGCTTAGAGACCCAGTACTTC.

The V call is TRBV27, the J call TRBJ2-7; no firm D call. V was shortened by 6 bases and J by 4 bases, with 13 bases between the two germline ends. Germline CDR1 and CDR2: MNHEY and SMNVEV (reference sequence). CDR3 length: 13 amino acids. The CDR3 DNA is TGTGCCAGCAGCGCACGAGGCAGATACGAGCAGTACTTC. This codes for CASSARGRYEQYF.

This chain joins TRBV4-2 and TRBJ2-5; D ambiguous. Between the trimmed V and J ends, which lost 0 bases and 5 bases, there was a span of 13 bases. The CDR3 loop spans 15 amino acids. Germline V CDR1 and CDR2: LGHNA, YNFKEQ. The CDR3 DNA reads as TGTGCCAGCAGCCAAGAGCGAGCAGCCCTTGAGACCCAGTACTTC. Its translation: CASSQERAALETQYF.

The chain combines TRBV15 with TRBJ2-2; 7 bases match TRBD1. This CDR3 has 16 amino acids. Germline values: CDR1 LNHNV, CDR2 YYDKDF (reference sequence). V trimming: 0 bases; J trimming: 1 base; junction bases outside the gene matches: 2. CDR3 coding DNA: TGTGCCACCAGCAGAGAGCAGGGGGAGAACACCGGGGAGCTGTTTTTT. Protein product: CATSREQGENTGELFF. The full variable domain, completed using reference TRBV15 and TRBJ2-2, is DAMVIQNPRYQVTQFGKPVTLSCSQTLNHNVMYWYQQKSSQAPKLLFHYYDKDFNNEADTPDNFQSRRPNTSFCFLDIRSPGLGDTAMYLCATSREQGENTGELFFGEGSRLTVL.

The chain combines TRBV11-2 with TRBJ2-7; D is undetermined. Germline CDR1 and CDR2: SGHAT and FQNNGV. CDR3 length: 11 amino acids. V was shortened by 2 bases and J by 7 bases, with 6 bases between the two germline ends. The CDR3 sequence is CASSLSMEQYF. The CDR3 DNA reads TGTGCCAGCAGCTTATCCATGGAGCAGTACTTC.

The chain carries TRBV9 and TRBJ2-1, with TRBD1 matching 9 bases. CDR3 length: 14 residues. CDR1 SGDLS and CDR2 YYNGEE come from the germline V gene. Trimming took 3 bases from V and 6 from J; bases not matched to a gene: 4. DNA of the CDR3: TGTGCCAGCAGCGCGGGACAGGGAGTCAATGAGCAGTTCTTC. Protein sequence: CASSAGQGVNEQFF.

The rearrangement links TRBV7-2 to TRBJ1-5, with 7 bases fitting TRBD1. Trimming took 5 bases from V and 0 from J; bases not matched to a gene: 7. Germline CDR1 is SGHTA and CDR2 is FQGNSA. This CDR3 spans 16 amino acids. CDR3: CASSVWTGDSNQPQHF. The CDR3 DNA is TGTGCCAGCAGCGTGTGGACAGGAGATAGCAATCAGCCCCAGCATTTT.

The gene calls are TRBV4-1 and TRBJ1-2; D is unresolved. There are 14 residues in the CDR3. Trimming took 1 base from V and 3 from J, leaving 9 bases between them. Germline V lookup: CDR1 MGHRA, CDR2 YSYEKL. The CDR3: CASSQGSGYYGYTF. CDR3 DNA sequence: TGCGCCAGCAGCCAAGGGTCGGGTTACTATGGCTACACCTTC.

This chain links TRBV6-7 with TRBJ1-1, with 9 nucleotides matching TRBD1. TRBV6-7 is filed as an ORF, its function uncertain. The CDR3 totals 15 residues. Losses at the gene ends were 3 bases for V and 1 base for J; bases not matched to a gene: 3. CDR3 amino acids: CASSYRDRANTEAFF. The CDR3 DNA follows: TGTGCCAGCAGTTATCGGGACAGGGCGAACACTGAAGCTTTCTTT.

The chain uses TRBV18 and TRBJ1-1; 8 bases line up with TRBD1. The germline V gene encodes CDR1 KGHSH and CDR2 LQKENI. The CDR3 is 14 amino acids. Trimming removed 3 bases from V and 1 base from J; junction bases left unmatched: 1. CDR3 DNA: TGTGCCAGCTCACCGACAGGGGCGAACACTGAAGCTTTCTTT. It codes for CASSPTGANTEAFF.

The rearrangement uses TRBV28 and TRBJ1-5; 10 nucleotides match TRBD1. The CDR3 covers 15 residues. Germline V CDR1 and CDR2: MDHEN, SYDVKM. V shed 5 bases, J shed 7 bases, and the junction held 8 bases outside the gene matches. The CDR3 reads CASSLDRGRGQPQHF. The CDR3 nucleotides are TGTGCCAGCAGTCTCGACAGGGGGCGCGGACAGCCCCAGCATTTT. The full variable domain, in which reference TRBV28 and TRBJ1-5 provide the parts outside the CDR3, is DVKVTQSSRYLVKRTGEKVFLECVQDMDHENMFWYRQDPGLGLRLIYFSYDVKMKEKGDIPEGYSVSREKKERFSLILESASTNQTSMYLCASSLDRGRGQPQHFGDGTRLSIL.

The rearrangement joins TRBV15 to TRBJ2-1; perhaps D is TRBD1 or TRBD2 (5 bases each). From germline, CDR1 is LNHNV and CDR2 YYDKDF (reference sequence). CDR3 length equals 15 residues. Trimming took 1 base from V and 6 from J, leaving 13 bases between them. CDR3 amino acids: CATSRGGVPVNEQFF. In DNA form, the CDR3 reads TGTGCCACCAGCAGAGGAGGGGTCCCCGTCAATGAGCAGTTCTTC. Full variable domain (outside the CDR3, taken from reference TRBV15 and TRBJ2-1): DAMVIQNPRYQVTQFGKPVTLSCSQTLNHNVMYWYQQKSSQAPKLLFHYYDKDFNNEADTPDNFQSRRPNTSFCFLDIRSPGLGDTAMYLCATSRGGVPVNEQFFGPGTRLTVL.

The chain is built from TRBV25-1 and TRBJ1-5; no firm D call. This CDR3 has 18 amino acids. Deletions cut 1 base from V and 2 bases from J, with 18 bases between. Germline loops: CDR1 MGHDK, CDR2 SYGVNS. This CDR3 reads CASSEFLAEEAGNQPQHF. The CDR3 DNA follows: TGTGCCAGCAGTGAATTTTTAGCCGAGGAAGCGGGCAATCAGCCCCAGCATTTT.

The chain carries TRBV6-5 and TRBJ2-3; D ambiguous. V gave up 8 bases and J gave up 1 base, with 10 bases separating them. Germline V gives CDR1 MNHEY, CDR2 SVGAGI. The CDR3 loop spans 13 amino acids. Written as DNA, the CDR3 is TGTGCCAGCTTAGCCCCCGGCACAGATACGCAGTATTTT. Protein: CASLAPGTDTQYF.